What follows are 4 T cell receptor beta chains derived from one specimen sequenced in a study of T cells in localized non-small cell lung cancer. Clones were read by immunoSEQ multiplex PCR, and TCRdb kept only the in-frame ones, dropping some. The sample lists 37,000 or so clones, about 90% seen once, with around 2.9% in the top ten. This specimen was peripheral blood, taken before any cancer treatment. The receptors here all came from a woman aged 40-70 years with stage I lung adenocarcinoma.

The chain recombines TRBV29-1 with TRBJ2-1; D gene ambiguous. The CDR3 loop spans 13 amino acids. Trimming cost V 4 bases and J 7 bases, with 14 bases left between them. Germline CDR1 reads SQVTM; CDR2 reads ANQGSEA. The CDR3 sequence: CSVVTPGKNEQFF. For the CDR3, the DNA is TGCAGCGTTGTAACCCCCGGCAAGAATGAGCAGTTCTTC.

The table lists this clone with a few counts. The rearrangement joins TRBV19 to TRBJ1-3; D gene uncertain. Trimming left V 6 bases short and J 3 bases short, with 18 bases between. The CDR3 has 16 amino acids. Germline V lookup: CDR1 LNHDA, CDR2 SQIVND (reference sequence). The CDR3: CASSPVGQRNGNTIYF. Here the CDR3 DNA reads TGTGCCAGTAGCCCGGTTGGCCAAAGGAATGGAAACACCATATATTTT.

J is TRBJ1-2 and V is TRBV28, with 10 nucleotides matching TRBD1. The CDR3 is made up of 14 amino acids. CDR1 is MDHEN, CDR2 SYDVKM, per germline. The junction had 3 bases not matched to a gene; V was cut back by 5 bases and J by 3 bases. The CDR3 here is CASSQTGGDYGYTF. The CDR3 DNA sequence: TGTGCCAGCAGTCAGACAGGGGGCGACTATGGCTACACCTTC.

The sample holds a few counts of this clone. This chain joins TRBV2 and TRBJ2-3; TRBD1 might be the D (5 bases). The V end lost 5 bases, the J end lost 5 bases, and 17 bases lay between the germline ends. This CDR3 is 15 amino acids long. Germline V CDR1 and CDR2: SNHLY, FYNNEI. DNA for the CDR3: TGTGCCAGCAGTCCGCTAGGGGTGGAAAGAGATACGCAGTATTTT. This translates into CASSPLGVERDTQYF.